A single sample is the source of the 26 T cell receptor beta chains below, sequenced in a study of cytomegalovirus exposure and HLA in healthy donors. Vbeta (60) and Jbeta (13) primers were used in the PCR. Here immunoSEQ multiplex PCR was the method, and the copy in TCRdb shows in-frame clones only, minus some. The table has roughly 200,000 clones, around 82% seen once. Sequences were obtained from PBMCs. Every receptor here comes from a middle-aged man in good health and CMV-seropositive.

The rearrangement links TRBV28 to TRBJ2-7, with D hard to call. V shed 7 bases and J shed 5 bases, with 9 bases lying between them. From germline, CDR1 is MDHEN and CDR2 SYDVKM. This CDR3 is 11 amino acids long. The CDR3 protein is CASTKLDEQYF. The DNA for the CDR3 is TGTGCCAGCACTAAGCTTGACGAGCAGTACTTC.

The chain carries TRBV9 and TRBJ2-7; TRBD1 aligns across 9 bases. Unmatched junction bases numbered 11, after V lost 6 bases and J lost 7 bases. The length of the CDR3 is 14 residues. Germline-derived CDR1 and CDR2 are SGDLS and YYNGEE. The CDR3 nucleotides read TGTGCCAGCACCAAAGGAGGGACAGGGCTTGAGCAGTACTTC. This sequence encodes CASTKGGTGLEQYF.

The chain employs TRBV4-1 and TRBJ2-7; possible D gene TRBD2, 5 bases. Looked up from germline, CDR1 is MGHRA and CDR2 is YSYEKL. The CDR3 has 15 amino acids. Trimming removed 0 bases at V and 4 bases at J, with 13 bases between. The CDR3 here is CASSQERGSSYEQYF. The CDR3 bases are TGCGCCAGCAGCCAAGAACGAGGGAGCTCGTACGAGCAGTACTTC.

The CDR3 reads CASSDPRGLAASYEQYF. The CDR3 DNA is TGCGCCAGCAGTGACCCTAGAGGACTAGCGGCCTCCTACGAGCAGTACTTC. The J gene is TRBJ2-7, the V gene TRBV10-1; TRBD2 matches 10 bases. J gave up 0 bases and V 3 bases, and 8 bases lay outside the gene matches. Germline V lookup: CDR1 WNHNN, CDR2 SYGVQD (reference sequence). The CDR3 contains 17 residues.

The CDR3 sequence: CASSHPGLAAPVQETQYF. The CDR3 DNA reads as TGTGCCAGCAGCCATCCGGGACTAGCGGCCCCGGTCCAAGAGACCCAGTACTTC. The chain has TRBV9 and TRBJ2-5; 11 bases are shared with TRBD2. The CDR3 is made up of 18 amino acids. Germline CDR1 SGDLS, CDR2 YYNGEE. V shed 4 bases and J 1 base; nucleotides not matched to a gene: 12.

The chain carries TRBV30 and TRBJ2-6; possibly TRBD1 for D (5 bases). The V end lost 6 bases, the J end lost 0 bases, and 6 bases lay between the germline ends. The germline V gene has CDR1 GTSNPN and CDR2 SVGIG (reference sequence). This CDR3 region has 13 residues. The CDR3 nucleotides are TGTGCCTGCACAGGCTCTGGGGCCAACGTCCTGACTTTC. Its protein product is CACTGSGANVLTF.

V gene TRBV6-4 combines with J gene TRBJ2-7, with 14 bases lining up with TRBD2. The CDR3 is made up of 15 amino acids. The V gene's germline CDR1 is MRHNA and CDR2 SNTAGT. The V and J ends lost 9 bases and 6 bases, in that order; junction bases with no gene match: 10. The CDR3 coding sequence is TGTGCCAGATTGACTAGCGGGAGGGCCTTCCTCGAGCAGTACTTC. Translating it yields CARLTSGRAFLEQYF.

CDR3 bases: TGTGCCAGCAGCTGGACAGGGCTCCACGAGCAGTACTTC. Protein: CASSWTGLHEQYF. This chain joins TRBV5-6 and TRBJ2-7, with 8 bases lining up with TRBD1. The length of the CDR3 is 13 residues. CDR1 and CDR2 (germline): SGHDT, YYEEEE. V shed 3 bases and J 5 bases; nucleotides not matched to a gene: 4. Full variable domain (missing parts from reference TRBV5-6 and TRBJ2-7): DAGVTQSPTHLIKTRGQQVTLRCSPKSGHDTVSWYQQALGQGPQFIFQYYEEEERQRGNFPDRFSGHQFPNYSSELNVNALLLGDSALYLCASSWTGLHEQYFGPGTRLTVT.

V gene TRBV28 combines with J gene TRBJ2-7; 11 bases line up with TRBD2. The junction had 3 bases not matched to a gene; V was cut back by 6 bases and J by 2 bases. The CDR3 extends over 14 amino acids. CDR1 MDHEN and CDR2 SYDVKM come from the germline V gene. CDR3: CASRGLAAPYEQYF. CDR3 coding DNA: TGTGCCAGCAGGGGACTAGCGGCTCCCTACGAGCAGTACTTC.

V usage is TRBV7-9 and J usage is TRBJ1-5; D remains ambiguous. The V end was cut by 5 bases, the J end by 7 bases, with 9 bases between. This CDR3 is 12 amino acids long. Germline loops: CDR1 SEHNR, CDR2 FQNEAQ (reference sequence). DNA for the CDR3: TGTGCCAGCAGCCCCGGGTCACAGCCCCAGCATTTT. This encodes CASSPGSQPQHF.

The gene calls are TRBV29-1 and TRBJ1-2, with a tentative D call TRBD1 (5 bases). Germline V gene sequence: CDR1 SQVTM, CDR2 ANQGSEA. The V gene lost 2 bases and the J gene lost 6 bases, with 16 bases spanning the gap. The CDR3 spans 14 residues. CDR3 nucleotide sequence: TGCAGCGTTGAACCGCAGGGCCGCGTACATGGCTACACCTTC. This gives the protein CSVEPQGRVHGYTF.

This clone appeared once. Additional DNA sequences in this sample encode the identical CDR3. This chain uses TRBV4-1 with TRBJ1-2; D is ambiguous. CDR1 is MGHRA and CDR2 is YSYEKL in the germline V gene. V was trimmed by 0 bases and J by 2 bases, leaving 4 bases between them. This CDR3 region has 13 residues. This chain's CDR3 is CASSQDPNYGYTF. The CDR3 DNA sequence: TGCGCCAGCAGCCAAGACCCGAACTATGGCTACACCTTC.

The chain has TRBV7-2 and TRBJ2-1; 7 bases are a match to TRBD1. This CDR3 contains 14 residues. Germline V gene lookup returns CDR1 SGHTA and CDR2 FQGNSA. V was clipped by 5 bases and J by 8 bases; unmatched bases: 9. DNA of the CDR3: TGTGCCAGCAGCCTCCCTAGGGGGCTCCATGAGCAGTTCTTC. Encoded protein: CASSLPRGLHEQFF.

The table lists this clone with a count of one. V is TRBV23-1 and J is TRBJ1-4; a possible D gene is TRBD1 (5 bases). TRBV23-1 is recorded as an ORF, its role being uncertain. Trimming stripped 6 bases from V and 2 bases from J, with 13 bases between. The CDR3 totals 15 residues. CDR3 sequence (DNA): TGCGCCAGCAGAACTCCAGGGTGGACTAATGAAAAACTGTTTTTT. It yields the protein CASRTPGWTNEKLFF.

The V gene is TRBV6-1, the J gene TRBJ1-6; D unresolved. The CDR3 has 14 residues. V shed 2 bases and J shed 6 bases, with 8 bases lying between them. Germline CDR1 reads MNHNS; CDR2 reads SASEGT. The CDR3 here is CASSESGFNSPLHF. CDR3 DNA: TGTGCCAGCAGTGAATCGGGTTTTAATTCACCCCTCCACTTT.

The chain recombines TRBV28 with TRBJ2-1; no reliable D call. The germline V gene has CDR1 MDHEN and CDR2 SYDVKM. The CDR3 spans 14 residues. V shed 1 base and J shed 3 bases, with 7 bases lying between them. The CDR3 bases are TGTGCCAGCAGTTTATTCCGGAGCTACAATGAGCAGTTCTTC. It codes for CASSLFRSYNEQFF.

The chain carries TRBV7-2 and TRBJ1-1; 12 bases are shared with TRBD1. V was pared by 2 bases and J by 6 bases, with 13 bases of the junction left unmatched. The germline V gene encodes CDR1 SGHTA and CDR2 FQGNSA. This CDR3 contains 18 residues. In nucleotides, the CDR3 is TGTGCCAGCAGCTTATTCTGGGGGACAGGGGGCACTAATGCTGAAGCTTTCTTT. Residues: CASSLFWGTGGTNAEAFF.

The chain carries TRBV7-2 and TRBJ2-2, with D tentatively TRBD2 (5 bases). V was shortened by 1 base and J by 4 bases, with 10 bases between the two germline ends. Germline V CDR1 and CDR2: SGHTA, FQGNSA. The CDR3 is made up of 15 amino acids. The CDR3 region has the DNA TGTGCCAGCAGCTTAGGCCCGGCGGGCACCGGGGAGCTGTTTTTT. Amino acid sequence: CASSLGPAGTGELFF.

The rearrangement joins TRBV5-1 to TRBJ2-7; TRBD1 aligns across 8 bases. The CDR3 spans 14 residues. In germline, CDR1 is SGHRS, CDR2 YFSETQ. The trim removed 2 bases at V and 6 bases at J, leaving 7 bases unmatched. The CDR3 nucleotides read TGCGCCAGCAGCTTAAGGGACAGGCTGGGCGAGCAGTACTTC. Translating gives CASSLRDRLGEQYF.

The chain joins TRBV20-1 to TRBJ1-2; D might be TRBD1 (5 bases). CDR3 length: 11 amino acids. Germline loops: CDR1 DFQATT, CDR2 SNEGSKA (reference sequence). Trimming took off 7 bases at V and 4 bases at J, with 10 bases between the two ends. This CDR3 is CSGWGVYGYTF. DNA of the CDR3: TGCAGTGGGTGGGGGGTCTATGGCTACACCTTC.

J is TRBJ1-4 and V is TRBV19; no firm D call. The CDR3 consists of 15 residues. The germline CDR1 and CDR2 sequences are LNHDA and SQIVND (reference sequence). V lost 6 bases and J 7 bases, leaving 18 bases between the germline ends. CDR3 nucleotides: TGTGCCAGTAGCCTAAGGACGGCGGGTGGTGAAAAACTGTTTTTT. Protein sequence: CASSLRTAGGEKLFF.

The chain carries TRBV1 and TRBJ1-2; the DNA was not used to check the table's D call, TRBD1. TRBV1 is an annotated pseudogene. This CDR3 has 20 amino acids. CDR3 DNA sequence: TGCACCAGCGGCCCTGCGGGACAGGGAGCCCCGATTACCTTTAACTATGGCTACACCTTC. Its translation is CTSGPAGQGAPITFNYGYTF.

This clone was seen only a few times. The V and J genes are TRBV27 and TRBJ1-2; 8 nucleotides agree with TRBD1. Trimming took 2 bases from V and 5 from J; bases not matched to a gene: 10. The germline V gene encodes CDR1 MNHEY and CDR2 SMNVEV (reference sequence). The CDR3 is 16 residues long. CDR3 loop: CASSLPFPDRDYGYTF. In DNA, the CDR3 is TGTGCCAGCAGTTTACCCTTCCCGGACAGGGATTATGGCTACACCTTC.

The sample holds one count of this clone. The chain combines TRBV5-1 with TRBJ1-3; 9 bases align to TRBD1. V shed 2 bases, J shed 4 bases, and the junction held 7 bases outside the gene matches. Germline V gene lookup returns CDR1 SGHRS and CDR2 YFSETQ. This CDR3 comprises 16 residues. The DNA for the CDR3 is TGCGCCAGCAGCTTAGGAGACAGGGGGATGGGAAACACCATATATTTT. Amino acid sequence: CASSLGDRGMGNTIYF.

DNA of the CDR3: TGTGCCACCAGCAGAGATAAACTAGCGGGAGACCATGAGCAGTTCTTC. Encoded protein: CATSRDKLAGDHEQFF. V usage is TRBV15 and J usage is TRBJ2-1; 11 positions agree with TRBD2. The CDR3 is 16 residues long. CDR1 LNHNV and CDR2 YYDKDF come from the germline V gene (reference sequence). J lost 8 bases, V lost 0 bases, and 6 bases had no gene match.

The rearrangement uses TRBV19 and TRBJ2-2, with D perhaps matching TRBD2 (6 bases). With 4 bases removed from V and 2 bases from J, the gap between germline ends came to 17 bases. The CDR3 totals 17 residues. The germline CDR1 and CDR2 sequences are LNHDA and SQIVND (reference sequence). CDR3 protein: CASSRRAGFENTGELFF. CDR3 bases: TGTGCCAGTAGTAGACGGGCGGGATTTGAAAACACCGGGGAGCTGTTTTTT. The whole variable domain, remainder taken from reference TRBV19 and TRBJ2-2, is DGGITQSPKYLFRKEGQNVTLSCEQNLNHDAMYWYRQDPGQGLRLIYYSQIVNDFQKGDIAEGYSVSREKKESFPLTVTSAQKNPTAFYLCASSRRAGFENTGELFFGEGSRLTVL.